The rows below give T cell receptor beta chains drawn from one sample of a study of blood T cell repertoires in COVID-19. Sequencing used immunoSEQ multiplex PCR; TCRdb keeps in-frame clones, though not all of them. Here the sample spans approximately 300,000 clones, 89% being singletons. What was sequenced was peripheral blood. The receptor set was obtained from a man younger than 35 who had recovered from COVID-19. Each CDR3 is given with its conserved first and last residue. The D gene is left open where the match is weak. For some rows the clone size is stated as once, few or many, or as a class when expanded; others skip it.

d_call: TRBD1; cdr3_length: 14; clone_size: NA; j_call: TRBJ1-5; v_call: TRBV7-2; cdr3_nt: TGTGCCAGCAGCCTCGGACAGGGTTCTCAGCCCCAGCATTTT; cdr3_aa: CASSLGQGSQPQHF
d_call: TRBD2; cdr3_length: 14; clone_size: NA; j_call: TRBJ2-3; v_call: TRBV3-1/TRBV3-2; cdr3_nt: TGTGCCAGCAGCCTTAGCGGGGGGACAGATACGCAGTATTTT; cdr3_aa: CASSLSGGTDTQYF
d_call: NA; cdr3_length: 15; clone_size: NA; j_call: TRBJ2-7; v_call: TRBV5-1; cdr3_nt: TGCGCCAGCAGCCCTGGTGGGCAGGGGGGTTACGAGCAGTACTTC; cdr3_aa: CASSPGGQGGYEQYF
d_call: NA; cdr3_length: 13; clone_size: NA; j_call: TRBJ1-1; v_call: TRBV2; cdr3_nt: TGTGCCAGCGAAGACGGGGGAAACACTGAAGCTTTCTTT; cdr3_aa: CASEDGGNTEAFF
d_call: TRBD1; cdr3_length: 18; clone_size: NA; j_call: TRBJ2-7; v_call: TRBV4-1; cdr3_nt: TGCGCCAGCAGCCAGCGGGACCCCGGGACAGGGTTAAATTACGAGCAGTACTTC; cdr3_aa: CASSQRDPGTGLNYEQYF
d_call: TRBD1; cdr3_length: 14; clone_size: NA; j_call: TRBJ1-6; v_call: TRBV30; cdr3_nt: TGTGCCTGGCGGGACAGGGCGTATAATTCACCCCTCCACTTT; cdr3_aa: CAWRDRAYNSPLHF
d_call: TRBD2; cdr3_length: 14; clone_size: NA; j_call: TRBJ2-2; v_call: TRBV5-1; cdr3_nt: TGCGCCAGTAAACGGACTAGCGAAACCGGGGAGCTGTTTTTT; cdr3_aa: CASKRTSETGELFF
d_call: TRBD1; cdr3_length: 15; clone_size: NA; j_call: TRBJ1-5; v_call: TRBV6-2/TRBV6-3; cdr3_nt: TGTGCCAGCAGTGGCGGGACAGCCGCCAACGGGCCCCAGCATTTT; cdr3_aa: CASSGGTAANGPQHF
d_call: NA; cdr3_length: 15; clone_size: NA; j_call: TRBJ2-3; v_call: TRBV7-2; cdr3_nt: TGTGCCAGCAGCTTAGTGGGCAGCCGCACAGATACGCAGTATTTT; cdr3_aa: CASSLVGSRTDTQYF
d_call: TRBD1; cdr3_length: 14; clone_size: NA; j_call: TRBJ2-7; v_call: TRBV11-3; cdr3_nt: TGTGCCAGCAGCCGGGACAGGGGCTCCTACGAGCAGTACTTC; cdr3_aa: CASSRDRGSYEQYF
d_call: NA; cdr3_length: 13; clone_size: NA; j_call: TRBJ1-5; v_call: TRBV5-1; cdr3_nt: TGCGCCAGCAGCTTAGGACTCAATCAGCCCCAGCATTTT; cdr3_aa: CASSLGLNQPQHF
d_call: NA; cdr3_length: 14; clone_size: NA; j_call: TRBJ1-4; v_call: TRBV20-1; cdr3_nt: TGCAGTGCTAGTAGACAGGCAACTAATGAAAAACTGTTTTTT; cdr3_aa: CSASRQATNEKLFF
d_call: NA; cdr3_length: 13; clone_size: NA; j_call: TRBJ2-1; v_call: TRBV7-2; cdr3_nt: TGTGCCAGCAGCAACTATGGCATCCCCGAGCAGTTCTTC; cdr3_aa: CASSNYGIPEQFF
d_call: NA; cdr3_length: 14; clone_size: NA; j_call: TRBJ1-2; v_call: TRBV7-9; cdr3_nt: TGTGCCAGCAGCGCGCGCACAGGGTCAGTCGGCTACACCTTC; cdr3_aa: CASSARTGSVGYTF
d_call: NA; cdr3_length: 15; clone_size: once; j_call: TRBJ1-3; v_call: TRBV30; cdr3_nt: TGTGCCTGGAGTGTACTAGGTCCCCAAAGCAACACCATATATTTT; cdr3_aa: CAWSVLGPQSNTIYF
d_call: NA; cdr3_length: 14; clone_size: NA; j_call: TRBJ2-3; v_call: TRBV7-4; cdr3_nt: TGTGCCAGCAGCTTAGCCGCCCCGAGAGGTACGCAGTATTTT; cdr3_aa: CASSLAAPRGTQYF
d_call: NA; cdr3_length: 11; clone_size: NA; j_call: TRBJ2-7; v_call: TRBV2; cdr3_nt: TGTGCCAGCAGTCCGCGGTACGAGCAGTACTTC; cdr3_aa: CASSPRYEQYF
d_call: TRBD1; cdr3_length: 15; clone_size: NA; j_call: TRBJ1-4; v_call: TRBV25-1; cdr3_nt: TGTGCCAGCAGTGGGCGACAGGGCTCGGAAGAAAAACTGTTTTTT; cdr3_aa: CASSGRQGSEEKLFF
d_call: TRBD1; cdr3_length: 14; clone_size: NA; j_call: TRBJ1-2; v_call: TRBV2; cdr3_nt: TGTGCCAGCAGGACAGGGGGAATTCTTTATGGCTACACCTTC; cdr3_aa: CASRTGGILYGYTF
d_call: NA; cdr3_length: 13; clone_size: NA; j_call: TRBJ1-4; v_call: TRBV2; cdr3_nt: TGTGCCAGCAAGGATACAGAGAATGAAAAACTGTTTTTT; cdr3_aa: CASKDTENEKLFF
d_call: NA; cdr3_length: 15; clone_size: once; j_call: TRBJ2-3; v_call: TRBV27; cdr3_nt: TGTGCCAGCAGTCCCGTCATGGAGGGTACAGATACGCAGTATTTT; cdr3_aa: CASSPVMEGTDTQYF
d_call: NA; cdr3_length: 14; clone_size: NA; j_call: TRBJ2-5; v_call: TRBV30; cdr3_nt: TGTGCCTGGAGTGTAGTCGGGGGCCAAGAGACCCAGTACTTC; cdr3_aa: CAWSVVGGQETQYF
d_call: TRBD1; cdr3_length: 14; clone_size: NA; j_call: TRBJ1-6; v_call: TRBV2; cdr3_nt: TGTGCCAGCAGTTTGACAGGGGGGGTTTCACCCCTCCACTTT; cdr3_aa: CASSLTGGVSPLHF
d_call: NA; cdr3_length: 15; clone_size: once; j_call: TRBJ2-3; v_call: TRBV11-3; cdr3_nt: TGTGCCAGCAGCTTAGACAGGGGAGGCACAGATACGCAGTATTTT; cdr3_aa: CASSLDRGGTDTQYF
d_call: NA; cdr3_length: 15; clone_size: NA; j_call: TRBJ1-1; v_call: TRBV7-6; cdr3_nt: TGTGCCAGCAGCTTAAATTCGGGAAAGAACACTGAAGCTTTCTTT; cdr3_aa: CASSLNSGKNTEAFF
d_call: NA; cdr3_length: 15; clone_size: NA; j_call: TRBJ1-2; v_call: TRBV6-5; cdr3_nt: TGTGCCAGCAGTTACTCGAAATACGGGAACTATGGCTACACCTTC; cdr3_aa: CASSYSKYGNYGYTF
d_call: NA; cdr3_length: 15; clone_size: NA; j_call: TRBJ1-5; v_call: TRBV4-1; cdr3_nt: TGCGCCAGCAGCCAAGCCGACAGTGGGCATCAGCCCCAGCATTTT; cdr3_aa: CASSQADSGHQPQHF
d_call: TRBD1; cdr3_length: 13; clone_size: NA; j_call: TRBJ2-5; v_call: TRBV6-6; cdr3_nt: TGTGCCAGCAGTGACAGGGAGAGGGAGACCCAGTACTTC; cdr3_aa: CASSDRERETQYF
d_call: TRBD1; cdr3_length: 18; clone_size: once; j_call: TRBJ1-3; v_call: TRBV3-1/TRBV3-2; cdr3_nt: TGTGCCAGCAGCCAACGCGAGAAAGGGGGCATATCTGGAAACACCATATATTTT; cdr3_aa: CASSQREKGGISGNTIYF
d_call: NA; cdr3_length: 13; clone_size: NA; j_call: TRBJ1-5; v_call: TRBV3-1/TRBV3-2; cdr3_nt: TGTGCCAGCAGCCAACAGACTCTTCAGCCCCAGCATTTT; cdr3_aa: CASSQQTLQPQHF
d_call: NA; cdr3_length: 13; clone_size: NA; j_call: TRBJ2-2; v_call: TRBV27; cdr3_nt: TGTGCCAGCAGTTTATCAATGAGGCGGGAGCTGTTTTTT; cdr3_aa: CASSLSMRRELFF
d_call: TRBD1; cdr3_length: 16; clone_size: NA; j_call: TRBJ1-2; v_call: TRBV28; cdr3_nt: TGTGCCAGCCTCCTGTCGGGACAGAAGTCTAACTATGGCTACACCTTC; cdr3_aa: CASLLSGQKSNYGYTF
d_call: TRBD2; cdr3_length: 14; clone_size: NA; j_call: TRBJ2-7; v_call: TRBV2; cdr3_nt: TGTGCCAGCAGGGGGACTAGATCCTCCTACGAGCAGTACTTC; cdr3_aa: CASRGTRSSYEQYF
d_call: TRBD1; cdr3_length: 17; clone_size: NA; j_call: TRBJ2-1; v_call: TRBV25-1; cdr3_nt: TGTGCCAGCAGTGAATCCCCGGGACAGGGGGATAACAATGAGCAGTTCTTC; cdr3_aa: CASSESPGQGDNNEQFF
d_call: TRBD1; cdr3_length: 14; clone_size: NA; j_call: TRBJ1-2; v_call: TRBV6-2/TRBV6-3; cdr3_nt: TGTGCCAGCAGTTACAGGACAGGAGGTTATGGCTACACCTTC; cdr3_aa: CASSYRTGGYGYTF
d_call: TRBD1; cdr3_length: 14; clone_size: NA; j_call: TRBJ1-1; v_call: TRBV27; cdr3_nt: TGTGCCAGCAGTTTATACAGGGGAAATACTGAAGCTTTCTTT; cdr3_aa: CASSLYRGNTEAFF
d_call: TRBD2; cdr3_length: 14; clone_size: NA; j_call: TRBJ2-1; v_call: TRBV7-8; cdr3_nt: TGTGCCAGCAGCCCACTAGCGGGAGTGGATGAGCAGTTCTTC; cdr3_aa: CASSPLAGVDEQFF
d_call: NA; cdr3_length: 16; clone_size: once; j_call: TRBJ2-1; v_call: TRBV29-1; cdr3_nt: TGCAGCGTTGAAGCGCTACCCGGGACTGCTTACAATGAGCAGTTCTTC; cdr3_aa: CSVEALPGTAYNEQFF
d_call: NA; cdr3_length: 14; clone_size: NA; j_call: TRBJ1-2; v_call: TRBV10-2; cdr3_nt: TGCGCCAGCAGTGAGTACAGGGATTCATCTGGCTACACCTTC; cdr3_aa: CASSEYRDSSGYTF
d_call: TRBD1; cdr3_length: 14; clone_size: NA; j_call: TRBJ2-7; v_call: TRBV5-1; cdr3_nt: TGCGCCAGCAGCCACGGACAGGGGGCGGGGGAGCAGTACTTC; cdr3_aa: CASSHGQGAGEQYF
d_call: NA; cdr3_length: 16; clone_size: NA; j_call: TRBJ1-1; v_call: TRBV27; cdr3_nt: TGTGCCAGCAGGTACAAATCAGGGGATCTGAACACTGAAGCTTTCTTT; cdr3_aa: CASRYKSGDLNTEAFF
d_call: TRBD1; cdr3_length: 15; clone_size: NA; j_call: TRBJ2-2; v_call: TRBV19; cdr3_nt: TGTGCCAGTAGTGCATGGAACAGGGGGGCCGGGGAGCTGTTTTTT; cdr3_aa: CASSAWNRGAGELFF
d_call: NA; cdr3_length: 16; clone_size: NA; j_call: TRBJ1-1; v_call: TRBV19; cdr3_nt: TGTGCCAGTAGTATCGAGGCGAGGCCCCTGAACACTGAAGCTTTCTTT; cdr3_aa: CASSIEARPLNTEAFF
d_call: NA; cdr3_length: 14; clone_size: NA; j_call: TRBJ1-6; v_call: TRBV5-1; cdr3_nt: TGCGCCAGCACCCAATTAGGCGGTAATTCACCCCTCCACTTT; cdr3_aa: CASTQLGGNSPLHF
d_call: TRBD2; cdr3_length: 15; clone_size: NA; j_call: TRBJ2-5; v_call: TRBV3-1/TRBV3-2; cdr3_nt: TGTGCCAGCAGCCTCGGACTAGCGGCGCAAGAGACCCAGTACTTC; cdr3_aa: CASSLGLAAQETQYF
d_call: TRBD2; cdr3_length: 14; clone_size: NA; j_call: TRBJ2-7; v_call: TRBV19; cdr3_nt: TGTGCCAGTAGTCTAGCGGGGGGGAGTTTCGAGCAGTACTTC; cdr3_aa: CASSLAGGSFEQYF
d_call: NA; cdr3_length: 15; clone_size: NA; j_call: TRBJ1-5; v_call: TRBV27; cdr3_nt: TGTGCCAGCAGACCCCCAGGCAGCGGAGATCAGCCCCAGCATTTT; cdr3_aa: CASRPPGSGDQPQHF
d_call: TRBD1; cdr3_length: 15; clone_size: NA; j_call: TRBJ2-7; v_call: TRBV20-1; cdr3_nt: TGCAGTGCTAGTAGGGCCGGGACAGGGGGCTCCGAGCAGTACTTC; cdr3_aa: CSASRAGTGGSEQYF
d_call: TRBD1; cdr3_length: 14; clone_size: NA; j_call: TRBJ2-7; v_call: TRBV14; cdr3_nt: TGTGCCAGCAGCCTGACAGGGAGCTCCTACGAGCAGTACTTC; cdr3_aa: CASSLTGSSYEQYF
d_call: TRBD1; cdr3_length: 16; clone_size: once; j_call: TRBJ2-7; v_call: TRBV10-1; cdr3_nt: TGCGCCAGCAGTGACAGGGGGTTTGGTGTGTCCTACGAGCAGTACTTC; cdr3_aa: CASSDRGFGVSYEQYF
d_call: NA; cdr3_length: 13; clone_size: NA; j_call: TRBJ2-7; v_call: TRBV5-1; cdr3_nt: TGCGCCAGCAGCCTTGGCCCCGGGGGCGAGCAGTACTTC; cdr3_aa: CASSLGPGGEQYF
d_call: NA; cdr3_length: 13; clone_size: NA; j_call: TRBJ1-1; v_call: TRBV27; cdr3_nt: TGTGCCAGCAGTTTTTTCATCAACACTGAAGCTTTCTTT; cdr3_aa: CASSFFINTEAFF
d_call: NA; cdr3_length: 12; clone_size: NA; j_call: TRBJ2-1; v_call: TRBV10-2; cdr3_nt: TGCGCCAGCAGTGAACAGACCAATGAGCAGTTCTTC; cdr3_aa: CASSEQTNEQFF
d_call: NA; cdr3_length: 12; clone_size: few; j_call: TRBJ1-2; v_call: TRBV6-2/TRBV6-3; cdr3_nt: TGTGCCAGCAGTTACTGGACATATGGCTACACCTTC; cdr3_aa: CASSYWTYGYTF
d_call: NA; cdr3_length: 15; clone_size: once; j_call: TRBJ1-4; v_call: TRBV5-5; cdr3_nt: TGTGCCAGCAGCTCCTACGGGGGTCCTAATGAAAAACTGTTTTTT; cdr3_aa: CASSSYGGPNEKLFF
d_call: TRBD1; cdr3_length: 14; clone_size: NA; j_call: TRBJ1-2; v_call: TRBV30; cdr3_nt: TGTGCCTGGGATCGGACAGGGGAAGGCTATGGCTACACCTTC; cdr3_aa: CAWDRTGEGYGYTF